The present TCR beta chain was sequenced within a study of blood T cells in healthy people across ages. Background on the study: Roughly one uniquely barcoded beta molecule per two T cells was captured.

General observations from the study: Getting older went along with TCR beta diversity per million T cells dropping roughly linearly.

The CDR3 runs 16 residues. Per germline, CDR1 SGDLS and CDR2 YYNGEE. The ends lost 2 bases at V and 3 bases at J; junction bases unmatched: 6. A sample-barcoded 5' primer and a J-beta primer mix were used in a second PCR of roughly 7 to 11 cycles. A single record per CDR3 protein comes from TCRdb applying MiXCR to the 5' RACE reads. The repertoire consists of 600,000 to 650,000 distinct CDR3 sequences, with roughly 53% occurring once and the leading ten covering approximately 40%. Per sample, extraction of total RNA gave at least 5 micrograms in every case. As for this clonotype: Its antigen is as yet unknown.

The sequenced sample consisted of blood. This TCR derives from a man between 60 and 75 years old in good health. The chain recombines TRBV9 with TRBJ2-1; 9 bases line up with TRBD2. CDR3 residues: CASSVRGGAGYNEQFF. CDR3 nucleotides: TGTGCCAGCAGCGTGCGCGGGGGGGCGGGCTACAATGAGCAGTTCTTC.